Following are 26 T cell receptor beta chains from one sample sequenced in a study of shared clonotypes between healthy human individuals. The table came from immunoSEQ multiplex PCR; TCRdb's copy has only in-frame clones and leaves some out. In the table there are fewer than 800,000 clones, 92% of which are singletons. Positive CCR7 selection of CD45RO-negative cells yielded the naive CD8 cells, and terminally differentiated effector memory CD45RA+ cells were excluded. The sequenced sample was naive CD8+ T cells sorted from blood. The receptor source for this set is a man aged 25-45 years in good health.

CDR3 amino acids: CASSPQGPSDIQYF. The CDR3 DNA follows: TGTGCCAGCTCACCACAGGGGCCCTCGGACATTCAGTACTTC. This chain joins TRBV18 and TRBJ2-4; maybe TRBD1 (5 bases). The CDR3 runs to 14 residues. Trimming took 1 base from V and 8 from J, leaving 12 bases between them. Germline V gives CDR1 KGHSH, CDR2 LQKENI.

The V gene is TRBV7-3, the J gene TRBJ2-1; TRBD2 matches at 11 bases. Germline lookup yields CDR1 SGHTA and CDR2 FQGTGA. The length of the CDR3 is 19 residues. V was pared by 5 bases and J by 2 bases, with 14 bases of the junction left unmatched. Written as DNA, the CDR3 is TGTGCCAGCAGCGATACCTCCGGACTAGCGGGCGTAACCTACAATGAGCAGTTCTTC. This encodes CASSDTSGLAGVTYNEQFF.

CDR3 DNA sequence: TGTGCCAGCAGCGAAAATAATAGCGGGAGAGGGGGAGGCACAGATACGCAGTATTTT. Translation gives CASSENNSGRGGGTDTQYF. The chain combines TRBV12-1 with TRBJ2-3; no check of the table's D call, TRBD2, against the DNA was made. TRBV12-1 is tagged as a pseudogene. CDR3 length: 19 residues.

This chain connects TRBV9 to TRBJ2-7; D might be TRBD2 (6 bases). V lost 3 bases, J lost 6 bases, and 16 bases lay in between. This CDR3 is built from 14 residues. Looked up from germline, CDR1 is SGDLS and CDR2 is YYNGEE. CDR3 DNA sequence: TGTGCCAGCAGCGCATACCGGGAGCAGGGCGAGCAGTACTTC. Protein product: CASSAYREQGEQYF.

With respect to this clone: Other DNA sequences in the same sample also yield this CDR3. The chain links TRBV11-2 to TRBJ2-7; 7 bases match TRBD2. The CDR3 spans 13 residues. From germline, CDR1 is SGHAT and CDR2 FQNNGV. V lost 4 bases to trimming and J lost 4 bases; unmatched junction nucleotides: 4. The CDR3 loop is CASSSGLVYEQYF. In DNA, the CDR3 is TGTGCCAGCAGCTCCGGACTAGTATACGAGCAGTACTTC.

The V and J genes are TRBV5-6 and TRBJ2-7, with TRBD1 matching over 12 bases. Germline trimming cut 4 bases from V and 6 bases from J; bases unmatched to any gene: 5. CDR1 is SGHDT, CDR2 YYEEEE, per germline. This CDR3 is built from 14 residues. Here the CDR3 reads CASSGGTGGIEQYF. The CDR3 DNA sequence: TGTGCCAGCAGCGGAGGGACAGGGGGCATCGAGCAGTACTTC.

As for this clone: Other DNA sequences in the same sample also yield this CDR3. The J gene is TRBJ1-4, the V gene TRBV27, with 9 bases fitting TRBD1. The V gene's germline CDR1 is MNHEY and CDR2 SMNVEV (reference sequence). V lost 6 bases, J lost 5 bases, and 4 bases stayed unmatched. This CDR3 comprises 14 residues. The DNA for the CDR3 is TGTGCCAGCAGCTTGGGACAGGGCAATGAAAAACTGTTTTTT. It codes for CASSLGQGNEKLFF.

The CDR3 spells CSVAGDGYTF. The CDR3 nucleotides read TGCAGCGTTGCTGGGGATGGCTACACCTTC. V and J are TRBV29-1 and TRBJ1-2; no clear D. Germline loops: CDR1 SQVTM, CDR2 ANQGSEA. The V and J ends lost 4 bases and 6 bases respectively, with 6 bases between them. The CDR3 is 10 residues long.

Regarding this clone: This same CDR3 is encoded by further DNA sequences in the sample. The rearrangement joins TRBV27 to TRBJ2-3; unclear D gene. The CDR3 consists of 11 residues. CDR1 MNHEY and CDR2 SMNVEV come from the germline V gene (reference sequence). With 5 bases removed from V and 6 bases from J, the gap between germline ends came to 6 bases. The CDR3 DNA reads TGTGCCAGCAGTCTTGCGGATACGCAGTATTTT. Translation: CASSLADTQYF.

J is TRBJ2-1 and V is TRBV27; 12 bases are a match to TRBD2. CDR1 and CDR2 from the germline V gene are MNHEY and SMNVEV (reference sequence). The J segment lost 7 bases and the V segment lost 0 bases, leaving 7 bases of the junction unmatched. This CDR3 comprises 17 residues. This chain's CDR3 is CASSLSPASGRVNEQFF. Here the CDR3 DNA reads TGTGCCAGCAGTTTATCCCCGGCTAGCGGGAGGGTGAATGAGCAGTTCTTC.

This rearrangement joins TRBV27 to TRBJ1-5; D remains unclear. Trimming left V 5 bases short and J 2 bases short, with 10 bases between. The CDR3 spans 14 residues. Germline CDR1 reads MNHEY; CDR2 reads SMNVEV (reference sequence). The CDR3 nucleotides read TGTGCCAGCAGTCCCTTTGATGGCAATCAGCCCCAGCATTTT. This gives the protein CASSPFDGNQPQHF.

The rearrangement joins TRBV5-5 to TRBJ2-1; weak D call: TRBD1 (6 bases). Trimming cost V 5 bases and J 2 bases, with 11 bases left between them. CDR1 and CDR2 from the germline V gene are SGHKS and YYEKEE (reference sequence). The CDR3 spans 14 residues. In nucleotides, the CDR3 is TGTGCCAGCAGTCCCGGGACACCCTACAATGAGCAGTTCTTC. Translation gives CASSPGTPYNEQFF.

The chain is built from TRBV7-6 and TRBJ1-4; a weak D match, TRBD1 (5 bases). The germline CDR1 and CDR2 sequences are SGHVS and FNYEAQ. The CDR3 extends over 16 amino acids. The V and J ends lost 1 base and 0 bases respectively, with 9 bases between them. CDR3 loop: CASSLGYRTTNEKLFF. The CDR3 nucleotides read TGTGCCAGCAGCTTAGGATACAGGACAACTAATGAAAAACTGTTTTTT.

A remark on this clone: Other nucleotide sequences from this sample produce the same CDR3. The chain carries TRBV9 and TRBJ2-1; 11 bases align to TRBD2. Germline loops: CDR1 SGDLS, CDR2 YYNGEE. The CDR3 loop spans 15 amino acids. J was trimmed by 6 bases and V by 3 bases; bases with no gene match: 5. The CDR3, as DNA: TGTGCCAGCAGCGCGTGGGGGACTAGCGGCAATGAGCAGTTCTTC. Residues: CASSAWGTSGNEQFF.

In its sample, this clone was seen once. This chain joins TRBV6-1 and TRBJ2-7; tentative D call: TRBD1 (5 bases). This CDR3 has 14 amino acids. The ends were cut back, 0 bases at V and 0 bases at J, with 6 bases in the middle. CDR1 is MNHNS and CDR2 is SASEGT in the germline V gene. The CDR3 DNA reads TGTGCCAGCAGTGAAGCACAGGACTCCTACGAGCAGTACTTC. Translating gives CASSEAQDSYEQYF.

This rearrangement joins TRBV28 to TRBJ1-1; TRBD1 might be the D (6 bases). The V and J ends lost 6 bases and 2 bases respectively, with 10 bases between them. CDR1 is MDHEN and CDR2 is SYDVKM in the germline V gene. This CDR3 has 13 residues. In DNA, the CDR3 is TGTGCCAGCAGGTGGACAGAAAACACTGAAGCTTTCTTT. Translated, it gives CASRWTENTEAFF.

The rearrangement uses TRBV15 and TRBJ1-1; weak D call: TRBD1 (5 bases). The germline V and J ends were trimmed by 0 bases and 2 bases, with 10 bases remaining between them. Germline-derived CDR1 and CDR2 are LNHNV and YYDKDF (reference sequence). This CDR3 has 15 residues. CDR3 in DNA: TGTGCCACCAGCAGAGAGGGACTGACCAACACTGAAGCTTTCTTT. It specifies CATSREGLTNTEAFF.

This chain connects TRBV10-3 to TRBJ2-2; no reliable D call. Trimming took 0 bases from V and 7 from J, leaving 9 bases between them. The length of the CDR3 is 14 residues. Germline V gene lookup returns CDR1 ENHRY and CDR2 SYGVKD. The CDR3 DNA is TGTGCCATCAGTGAGTCGTGGAACGGCGGGGAGCTGTTTTTT. Translated, it gives CAISESWNGGELFF.

In DNA form, the CDR3 reads TGTGCCAGCAGTCGGGACAGGGGGATCAGCTCCTACGAGCAGTACTTC. Amino acid sequence: CASSRDRGISSYEQYF. The chain uses TRBV27 and TRBJ2-7, with 11 bases that match TRBD1. The CDR3 has 16 residues. V shed 5 bases and J 0 bases; nucleotides not matched to a gene: 6. CDR1 and CDR2 from the germline V gene are MNHEY and SMNVEV (reference sequence).

CDR3 DNA sequence: TGTGCCAGCAGCTTCGAGGGACTATCAACCTACGAGCAGTACTTC. It is translated as CASSFEGLSTYEQYF. The rearrangement joins TRBV11-2 to TRBJ2-7; 7 bases agree with TRBD2. Trimming removed 3 bases from V and 2 bases from J; junction bases left unmatched: 7. Germline loops: CDR1 SGHAT, CDR2 FQNNGV. This CDR3 is built from 15 residues.

The chain links TRBV14 to TRBJ2-3; no definite D call. This CDR3 spans 15 amino acids. With 1 base removed from V and 4 bases from J, the gap between germline ends came to 12 bases. CDR1 is SGHDN, CDR2 FVKESK, per germline. The CDR3 nucleotides read TGTGCCAGCAGCCAAGTTTCCCATTGGCCAGATACGCAGTATTTT. It codes for CASSQVSHWPDTQYF.

This chain joins TRBV9 and TRBJ2-2; TRBD2 might be the D (5 bases). The CDR3 is 14 amino acids. The germline V and J ends were trimmed by 7 bases and 5 bases, with 15 bases remaining between them. The germline V gene encodes CDR1 SGDLS and CDR2 YYNGEE. CDR3 bases: TGTGCCAGCGGCCAACTAGTACAAACCGGGGAGCTGTTTTTT. Protein product: CASGQLVQTGELFF.

This chain joins TRBV7-9 and TRBJ1-1, with D possibly TRBD1 on 5 matching bases. V was shortened by 4 bases and J by 8 bases, with 17 bases between the two germline ends. The CDR3 spans 14 residues. Germline loops: CDR1 SEHNR, CDR2 FQNEAQ (reference sequence). The CDR3 DNA follows: TGTGCCAGCAGCTCTCCTCTGGGCGGACACGAAGCTTTCTTT. Residues: CASSSPLGGHEAFF.

Points on this clone: The sample contains more than one DNA sequence encoding this CDR3. The chain has TRBV5-1 and TRBJ2-7; D is unresolved. The germline V gene encodes CDR1 SGHRS and CDR2 YFSETQ. V lost 0 bases to trimming and J lost 6 bases, with 4 bases between them. The CDR3 is 11 residues long. The CDR3 bases are TGCGCCAGCAGCTTGGTCGGCGAGCAGTACTTC. Translating gives CASSLVGEQYF. The full variable domain, with the rest looked up from reference TRBV5-1 and TRBJ2-7, is KAGVTQTPRYLIKTRGQQVTLSCSPISGHRSVSWYQQTPGQGLQFLFEYFSETQRNKGNFPGRFSGRQFSNSRSEMNVSTLELGDSALYLCASSLVGEQYFGPGTRLTVT.

The V and J genes are TRBV19 and TRBJ1-5; TRBD1 aligns across 10 bases. The CDR3 is 17 residues long. The V gene end was trimmed by 3 bases and the J gene end by 5 bases; junction bases not matched to a gene: 10. Germline assignment: CDR1 LNHDA and CDR2 SQIVND (reference sequence). The CDR3 is CASSMLGGQGVYQPQHF. CDR3 DNA sequence: TGTGCCAGTAGTATGTTGGGTGGACAGGGGGTTTATCAGCCCCAGCATTTT.

The chain couples TRBV7-2 to TRBJ2-7; 8 bases line up with TRBD1. CDR1 is SGHTA and CDR2 is FQGNSA in the germline V gene. With 2 bases clipped from V and 5 bases from J, the junction kept 14 bases outside the gene matches. The CDR3 extends over 17 amino acids. CDR3 DNA sequence: TGTGCCAGCAGCTTATCCCCAGGGGGCGCCTCACTCGACGAGCAGTACTTC. Amino acid sequence: CASSLSPGGASLDEQYF.